Below, 20 T cell receptor beta chains from the same sample are listed, as sequenced in a study of blood T cell repertoires in COVID-19. Generated by immunoSEQ multiplex PCR, the TCRdb table keeps only in-frame clones and is missing some. The data hold about 130,000 clones, with 70% to 85% observed a single time. Input material: peripheral blood. The receptors originated from a woman between 45 and 65 years old with acute or convalescent COVID-19.

The V call is TRBV19, the J call TRBJ1-1, with 7 nucleotides matching TRBD1. From germline, CDR1 is LNHDA and CDR2 SQIVND (reference sequence). The CDR3 spans 14 residues. V gave up 6 bases and J gave up 1 base; unmatched junction bases: 5. The CDR3 coding sequence is TGTGCCAGTAGCCCGGGACAGCCGAACACTGAAGCTTTCTTT. This sequence encodes CASSPGQPNTEAFF.

This chain uses TRBV28 with TRBJ1-3; a possible D gene is TRBD1 (6 bases). Germline CDR1 and CDR2: MDHEN and SYDVKM. The V end was cut by 6 bases, the J end by 10 bases, with 19 bases between. This CDR3 contains 14 residues. The chain's CDR3 is CASSTTGTSATIYF. The CDR3, as DNA: TGTGCCAGCAGCACCACAGGGACGTCAGCGACCATATATTTT.

The V call is TRBV9, the J call TRBJ2-3; 9 bases match TRBD2. Germline V gene lookup returns CDR1 SGDLS and CDR2 YYNGEE. The J segment lost 10 bases and the V segment lost 0 bases, leaving 9 bases of the junction unmatched. This CDR3 is built from 15 residues. The CDR3 is CASSVDGGGASAQYF. The CDR3 bases are TGTGCCAGCAGCGTAGATGGCGGGGGGGCTTCGGCGCAGTATTTT.

The genes are TRBV19 and TRBJ1-3, with unresolved D. The CDR3 extends over 13 amino acids. Germline-derived CDR1 and CDR2 are LNHDA and SQIVND (reference sequence). Trimming shortened V by 6 bases and J by 0 bases, and 6 bases separated the two germline ends. CDR3 nucleotide sequence: TGTGCCAGTAGATCGAGCTCTGGAAACACCATATATTTT. Its translation is CASRSSSGNTIYF.

This sequence joins TRBV5-1 and TRBJ2-7; 15 nucleotides match TRBD2. With 1 base clipped from V and 6 bases from J, the junction kept 8 bases outside the gene matches. Germline V gene data show CDR1 as SGHRS and CDR2 as YFSETQ. The CDR3 has 17 residues. The CDR3 region has the DNA TGCGCCAGCAGCTTGTTAGGACTAGCGGGGGGGCAGGTCGAGCAGTACTTC. Residues: CASSLLGLAGGQVEQYF.

This chain uses TRBV11-2 with TRBJ1-3; a weak D match, TRBD1 (6 bases). This CDR3 is built from 15 residues. The ends were cut back, 5 bases at V and 4 bases at J, with 15 bases in the middle. Germline CDR1 and CDR2: SGHAT and FQNNGV. The CDR3 bases are TGTGCCAGCAGCCAATATCAGACAGGAGGAAACACCATATATTTT. This codes for CASSQYQTGGNTIYF.

V usage is TRBV28 and J usage is TRBJ2-3; 10 bases fit TRBD1. The CDR3 is 17 residues long. Trimming removed 6 bases from V and 2 bases from J; junction bases left unmatched: 11. Germline V CDR1 and CDR2: MDHEN, SYDVKM. The CDR3 sequence: CASSPSLGTGVTDTQYF. CDR3 coding DNA: TGTGCCAGCAGCCCCTCGCTTGGGACAGGGGTCACAGATACGCAGTATTTT.

This rearrangement joins TRBV19 to TRBJ2-3; the D gene is possibly TRBD1 (5 bases). The CDR3 covers 15 residues. Per germline, CDR1 LNHDA and CDR2 SQIVND (reference sequence). The ends were cut back, 3 bases at V and 0 bases at J, with 10 bases in the middle. CDR3 nucleotide sequence: TGTGCCAGTAGTATGAACAGGAAAAGCACAGATACGCAGTATTTT. Protein: CASSMNRKSTDTQYF.

This chain connects TRBV11-3 to TRBJ2-7, with 11 bases that match TRBD2. The CDR3 is 14 amino acids. CDR1 and CDR2 from the germline V gene are SGHNT and YENEEA. Unmatched junction bases numbered 0, after V lost 3 bases and J lost 2 bases. This CDR3 reads CASSFSGGAYEQYF. CDR3 bases: TGTGCCAGCAGCTTTAGCGGGGGGGCCTACGAGCAGTACTTC.

V is TRBV7-2 and J is TRBJ2-2, with 7 bases matching TRBD1. Germline CDR1 is SGHTA and CDR2 is FQGNSA. The CDR3 covers 15 residues. V trimming: 3 bases; J trimming: 5 bases; junction bases outside the gene matches: 6. DNA of the CDR3: TGTGCCAGCAGCTTTACGACAGGGTATACCGGGGAGCTGTTTTTT. It specifies CASSFTTGYTGELFF.

The chain carries TRBV27 and TRBJ2-7; D is perhaps TRBD1 (5 bases). The V gene lost 6 bases and the J gene lost 3 bases, with 15 bases spanning the gap. Germline assignment: CDR1 MNHEY and CDR2 SMNVEV (reference sequence). CDR3 length: 14 amino acids. CDR3 nucleotide sequence: TGTGCCAGCAGATTGGGAACAGGTAACTACGAGCAGTACTTC. Amino acid sequence: CASRLGTGNYEQYF.

The chain recombines TRBV29-1 with TRBJ1-4, with D perhaps TRBD1 (5 bases). The CDR3 is made up of 14 amino acids. CDR1 SQVTM and CDR2 ANQGSEA come from the germline V gene. V was clipped by 6 bases and J by 5 bases, with 16 bases between them. CDR3 nucleotide sequence: TGCAGCGTAGTGTCGGGACTTGGAAATGAAAAACTGTTTTTT. Translation gives CSVVSGLGNEKLFF.

This chain joins TRBV3-1 (or the pseudogene TRBV3-2) and TRBJ1-2, with 7 bases fitting TRBD1. Looked up from germline, CDR1 is LGHDT and CDR2 is YNNKEL (reference sequence). The CDR3 spans 16 residues. Trimming took 3 bases from V and 3 from J; bases not matched to a gene: 10. Here the CDR3 reads CASSQSDRSRDYGYTF. The CDR3 DNA reads TGTGCCAGCAGCCAGTCGGACAGGTCCAGAGACTATGGCTACACCTTC.

The rearrangement links TRBV5-5 to TRBJ2-2; 7 bases map to TRBD2. V trimming: 3 bases; J trimming: 0 bases; junction bases outside the gene matches: 5. Germline V lookup: CDR1 SGHKS, CDR2 YYEKEE (reference sequence). The CDR3 contains 16 residues. The CDR3 here is CASSYRLASNTGELFF. CDR3 in DNA: TGTGCCAGCAGCTACCGACTAGCCTCGAACACCGGGGAGCTGTTTTTT.

The chain recombines TRBV12-3 or TRBV12-4 with TRBJ1-1; D is undetermined. This CDR3 spans 13 amino acids. Trimming cost V 5 bases and J 3 bases, with 10 bases left between them. For the CDR3, the DNA is TGTGCCAGCAGTCAGGAGGTATACACTGAAGCTTTCTTT. This translates into CASSQEVYTEAFF.

The chain has TRBV19 and TRBJ2-1; D is uncertain. Trimming shortened V by 2 bases and J by 5 bases, and 7 bases separated the two germline ends. There are 13 residues in the CDR3. Germline lookup yields CDR1 LNHDA and CDR2 SQIVND (reference sequence). DNA for the CDR3: TGTGCCAGTAGTATAATTAGTAACAATGAGCAGTTCTTC. Its protein product is CASSIISNNEQFF. Looking up the rest from reference TRBV19 and TRBJ2-1 gives the full variable domain: DGGITQSPKYLFRKEGQNVTLSCEQNLNHDAMYWYRQDPGQGLRLIYYSQIVNDFQKGDIAEGYSVSREKKESFPLTVTSAQKNPTAFYLCASSIISNNEQFFGPGTRLTVL.

This clone has only a few counts. This chain connects TRBV2 to TRBJ1-6; TRBD1 matches at 7 bases. Germline V gene sequence: CDR1 SNHLY, CDR2 FYNNEI. The CDR3 has 13 residues. Trimming cost V 7 bases and J 10 bases; bases outside gene matches: 7. CDR3 sequence (DNA): TGTGCCAGCACAGACAGGGCAGGGTCACCCCTCCACTTT. Protein product: CASTDRAGSPLHF.

This clone was seen a single time. The genes are TRBV4-2 and TRBJ2-7; TRBD1 might be the D (6 bases). The CDR3 loop spans 16 amino acids. From germline, CDR1 is LGHNA and CDR2 YNFKEQ. The germline V and J ends were trimmed by 0 bases and 0 bases, with 12 bases remaining between them. DNA of the CDR3: TGTGCCAGCAGCCAAGATCGACAGGAGAGCTCCTACGAGCAGTACTTC. It specifies CASSQDRQESSYEQYF.

This rearrangement joins TRBV3-1 (or the pseudogene TRBV3-2) to TRBJ1-2; tentative D call: TRBD1 (6 bases). The CDR3 extends over 15 amino acids. The V end was cut by 3 bases, the J end by 1 base, with 12 bases between. Germline CDR1 reads LGHDT; CDR2 reads YNNKEL (reference sequence). Here the CDR3 DNA reads TGTGCCAGCAGCCAGCCGCAGGGGCTTAACTATGGCTACACCTTC. It encodes CASSQPQGLNYGYTF.

This clone has only a few counts. The rearrangement uses TRBV3-1 (or the pseudogene TRBV3-2) and TRBJ1-2; 8 bases are a match to TRBD1. Germline V gene data show CDR1 as LGHDT and CDR2 as YNNKEL (reference sequence). The CDR3 is 16 residues long. After removal of 4 bases from V and 8 bases from J, the junction contained 15 bases not matched to a gene. CDR3 DNA sequence: TGTGCCAGCAGCCCCTCCTCAGGGGGCGACTACGGGGGCTACACCTTC. This sequence encodes CASSPSSGGDYGGYTF.